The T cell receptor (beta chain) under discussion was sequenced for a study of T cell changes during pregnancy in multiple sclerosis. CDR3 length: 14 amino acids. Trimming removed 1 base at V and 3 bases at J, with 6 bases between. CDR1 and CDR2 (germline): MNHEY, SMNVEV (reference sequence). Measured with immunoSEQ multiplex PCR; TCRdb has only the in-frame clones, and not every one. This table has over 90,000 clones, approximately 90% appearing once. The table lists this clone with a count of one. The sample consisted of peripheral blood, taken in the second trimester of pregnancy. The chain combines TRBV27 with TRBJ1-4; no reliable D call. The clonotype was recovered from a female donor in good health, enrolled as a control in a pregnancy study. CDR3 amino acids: CASSLYSSNEKLFF. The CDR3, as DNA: TGTGCCAGCAGTTTATACAGTTCTAATGAAAAACTGTTTTTT. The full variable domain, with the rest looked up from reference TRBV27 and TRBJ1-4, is EAQVTQNPRYLITVTGKKLTVTCSQNMNHEYMSWYRQDPGLGLRQIYYSMNVEVTDKGDVPEGYKVSRKEKRNFPLILESPSPNQTSLYFCASSLYSSNEKLFFGSGTQLSVL.